Listed below are T cell receptor beta chains from one sample, sequenced in a study of cytomegalovirus exposure and HLA in healthy donors. Some clones are missing from TCRdb's copy, which holds only in-frame ones; the method was immunoSEQ multiplex PCR. The sample has roughly 100,000 clones, roughly three quarters seen once. The source material was PBMCs. The receptors stem from a male donor in good health and CMV-seronegative. Both conserved end residues are part of each CDR3. A D gene is named only where the DNA matches it firmly. Size is omitted from some rows. Given values are once, few, many or a class for expanded clones.

d_gene: -; v_gene: TRBV4-3; j_gene: TRBJ2-5; abundance: -; CDR3nt: TGCGCCAGCAGCCAAGGGACAGCCCAAGAGACCCAGTACTTC; CDR3aa: CASSQGTAQETQYF
d_gene: TRBD2; v_gene: TRBV9; j_gene: TRBJ2-3; abundance: -; CDR3nt: TGTGCCAGCAGCGTAGCGGCGGGAGTGGGTGATACGCAGTATTTT; CDR3aa: CASSVAAGVGDTQYF
d_gene: -; v_gene: TRBV25-1; j_gene: TRBJ1-3; abundance: few; CDR3nt: TGTGCCAGCAGTGAAGTCGGTTCCTCTGGAAACACCATATATTTT; CDR3aa: CASSEVGSSGNTIYF
d_gene: -; v_gene: TRBV19; j_gene: TRBJ1-2; abundance: -; CDR3nt: TGTGCCAGTACTTTCCAAGGGGAGGGTGCTCTCTATGGCTACACCTTC; CDR3aa: CASTFQGEGALYGYTF
d_gene: -; v_gene: TRBV9; j_gene: TRBJ1-1; abundance: -; CDR3nt: TGTGCCAGCAGCGTACAGGGCTCCATGAACACTGAAGCTTTCTTT; CDR3aa: CASSVQGSMNTEAFF
d_gene: -; v_gene: TRBV20-1; j_gene: TRBJ2-7; abundance: -; CDR3nt: TGCAGTGCTCGGGTTGTCGAGCAGTACTTC; CDR3aa: CSARVVEQYF
d_gene: TRBD1; v_gene: TRBV29-1; j_gene: TRBJ1-2; abundance: -; CDR3nt: TGCAGCCCTGAACAGGGGTGGGACTATGGCTACACCTTC; CDR3aa: CSPEQGWDYGYTF
d_gene: -; v_gene: TRBV9; j_gene: TRBJ1-1; abundance: -; CDR3nt: TGTGCCAGCAGCCCACTGAGCGGGGGCAGCCTTTACACTGAAGCTTTCTTT; CDR3aa: CASSPLSGGSLYTEAFF
d_gene: -; v_gene: TRBV25-1; j_gene: TRBJ2-5; abundance: -; CDR3nt: TGTGCCAGCAGTGAGGGGGATGGGAGGGAGACCCAGTACTTC; CDR3aa: CASSEGDGRETQYF
d_gene: -; v_gene: TRBV7-9; j_gene: TRBJ2-5; abundance: -; CDR3nt: TGTGCCAGCAGCTTAGGAATCTCCGGGGAGACCCAGTACTTC; CDR3aa: CASSLGISGETQYF
d_gene: TRBD2; v_gene: TRBV5-1; j_gene: TRBJ2-3; abundance: -; CDR3nt: TGCGCCAGCAGCACCCCCGGGACTAGCGGGGATACGCAGTATTTT; CDR3aa: CASSTPGTSGDTQYF
d_gene: TRBD2; v_gene: TRBV11-2; j_gene: TRBJ2-3; abundance: -; CDR3nt: TGTGCCAGCAGCTTAGGCGGGAGGGGGCAGTATTTT; CDR3aa: CASSLGGRGQYF
d_gene: -; v_gene: TRBV27; j_gene: TRBJ2-3; abundance: -; CDR3nt: TGTGCCAGCGCCGGGACATCATACGATACGCAGTATTTT; CDR3aa: CASAGTSYDTQYF
d_gene: -; v_gene: TRBV21-1; j_gene: TRBJ1-4; abundance: few; CDR3nt: TGTGCCAGCAGTACCTCAGGACAGGGGGCAGGTGAAAAACTGTTTTTT; CDR3aa: CASSTSGQGAGEKLFF
d_gene: -; v_gene: TRBV7-8; j_gene: TRBJ1-1; abundance: once; CDR3nt: TGTGCCAGCAGCTTAGTTGACAGGACGAACACTGAAGCTTTCTTT; CDR3aa: CASSLVDRTNTEAFF
d_gene: -; v_gene: TRBV27; j_gene: TRBJ2-1; abundance: -; CDR3nt: TGTGCCAGCAGTTTCCGCGCGGACAATGAGCAGTTCTTC; CDR3aa: CASSFRADNEQFF
d_gene: -; v_gene: TRBV29-1; j_gene: TRBJ2-1; abundance: -; CDR3nt: TGCAGCGTGCCCGGGACTTCCTACAATGAGCAGTTCTTC; CDR3aa: CSVPGTSYNEQFF
d_gene: -; v_gene: TRBV15; j_gene: TRBJ1-1; abundance: -; CDR3nt: TGTGCCACCAGCAGAGATAAGGGGGTGAACACTGAAGCTTTCTTT; CDR3aa: CATSRDKGVNTEAFF
d_gene: -; v_gene: TRBV25-1; j_gene: TRBJ2-2; abundance: -; CDR3nt: TGTGCCAGCAGTAAACAAACCGGGAAGGGGAACACCGGGGAGCTGTTTTTT; CDR3aa: CASSKQTGKGNTGELFF
d_gene: -; v_gene: TRBV6-1; j_gene: TRBJ2-1; abundance: -; CDR3nt: TGTGCCACCCGGCGGGACTACAATGAGCAGTTCTTC; CDR3aa: CATRRDYNEQFF
d_gene: -; v_gene: TRBV7-7; j_gene: TRBJ2-4; abundance: -; CDR3nt: TGTGCTAGCAGCTTATCCTCAGGTGGGAACATTCAGTACTTC; CDR3aa: CASSLSSGGNIQYF
d_gene: TRBD1; v_gene: TRBV19; j_gene: TRBJ2-7; abundance: -; CDR3nt: TGTGCCAGTAGTACTTCGCCGGGACAGGGGGTTTACGAGCAGTACTTC; CDR3aa: CASSTSPGQGVYEQYF
d_gene: TRBD2; v_gene: TRBV6-6; j_gene: TRBJ2-1; abundance: -; CDR3nt: TGTGCCAGCAGTTACCTTCCTAGCGGGTCCTACAATGAGCAGTTCTTC; CDR3aa: CASSYLPSGSYNEQFF
d_gene: TRBD1; v_gene: TRBV10-2; j_gene: TRBJ2-3; abundance: -; CDR3nt: TGCGCCAGCAGACCGGGACAGGCCGGGTTCCACGATACGCAGTATTTT; CDR3aa: CASRPGQAGFHDTQYF
d_gene: TRBD1; v_gene: TRBV11-3; j_gene: TRBJ1-3; abundance: -; CDR3nt: TGTGCCAGCAGCCCAGGGACAGTTCTTGGCTCTGGAAACACCATATATTTT; CDR3aa: CASSPGTVLGSGNTIYF
d_gene: TRBD2; v_gene: TRBV14; j_gene: TRBJ2-3; abundance: -; CDR3nt: TGTGCCAGCAGCCATTTAGCGGGAGGCTCGACAGATACGCAGTATTTT; CDR3aa: CASSHLAGGSTDTQYF
d_gene: TRBD1; v_gene: TRBV5-4; j_gene: TRBJ1-1; abundance: -; CDR3nt: TGTGCCAGCAGCCCAGGGGGGACCTTGGGGGACACTGAAGCTTTCTTT; CDR3aa: CASSPGGTLGDTEAFF
d_gene: TRBD2; v_gene: TRBV9; j_gene: TRBJ2-7; abundance: few; CDR3nt: TGTGCCAGCAGCGCTAGCGGCACCTCCTACGAGCAGTACTTC; CDR3aa: CASSASGTSYEQYF
d_gene: -; v_gene: TRBV7-3; j_gene: TRBJ2-7; abundance: once; CDR3nt: TGTGCCAGCAGCTTCTCCGTAGGGGGTTCGTACGAGCAGTACTTC; CDR3aa: CASSFSVGGSYEQYF
d_gene: -; v_gene: TRBV7-9; j_gene: TRBJ2-1; abundance: -; CDR3nt: TGTGCCAGCAGCTTAACAATGGGCCAGTACAATGAGCAGTTCTTC; CDR3aa: CASSLTMGQYNEQFF
d_gene: TRBD1; v_gene: TRBV11-3; j_gene: TRBJ2-7; abundance: -; CDR3nt: TGTGCCAGCAGCCCTCCCGACAGGGGGTCGGGGGAGCAGTACTTC; CDR3aa: CASSPPDRGSGEQYF
d_gene: TRBD1; v_gene: TRBV27; j_gene: TRBJ2-2; abundance: -; CDR3nt: TGTGCCAGCAGTTTCGGGACAGGGGTTAAAGGGGAGCTGTTTTTT; CDR3aa: CASSFGTGVKGELFF
d_gene: TRBD1; v_gene: TRBV7-9; j_gene: TRBJ2-7; abundance: -; CDR3nt: TGTGCCAGCAGTTTAGTGTTGGTGGGTTTGGACAGGGGCATATACGAGCAGTACTTC; CDR3aa: CASSLVLVGLDRGIYEQYF
d_gene: -; v_gene: TRBV4-1; j_gene: TRBJ2-7; abundance: -; CDR3nt: TGCGCCAGCAGCCAAGATTTAGGAGTCAGGGGCAGGGAATTATACGAGCAGTACTTC; CDR3aa: CASSQDLGVRGRELYEQYF
d_gene: TRBD1; v_gene: TRBV19; j_gene: TRBJ2-7; abundance: -; CDR3nt: TGTGCCAGTAGGGCCTTCGACAGGGGTTTTGAGGAGCAGTACTTC; CDR3aa: CASRAFDRGFEEQYF
d_gene: -; v_gene: TRBV19; j_gene: TRBJ1-4; abundance: -; CDR3nt: TGTGCCACCTCGAGTGCAACTAATGAAAAACTGTTTTTT; CDR3aa: CATSSATNEKLFF
d_gene: TRBD1; v_gene: TRBV5-1; j_gene: TRBJ2-1; abundance: -; CDR3nt: TGCGCCAGTTGTGAACAGGGGAGCTTGGGCAATGAGCAGTTCTTC; CDR3aa: CASCEQGSLGNEQFF
d_gene: TRBD1; v_gene: TRBV7-2; j_gene: TRBJ2-2; abundance: -; CDR3nt: TGTGCCAGCAGCTTAGTTGAGACAGGGGAGGACACCGGGGAGCTGTTTTTT; CDR3aa: CASSLVETGEDTGELFF
d_gene: TRBD1; v_gene: TRBV15; j_gene: TRBJ2-7; abundance: -; CDR3nt: TGTGCCACCAGCCCCACTGTGGGACAGGGGTTCTACGAGCAGTACTTC; CDR3aa: CATSPTVGQGFYEQYF
d_gene: TRBD2; v_gene: TRBV27; j_gene: TRBJ2-7; abundance: -; CDR3nt: TGTGCCAGCAGGCTAGCGGGAGGGTACGAGCAGTACTTC; CDR3aa: CASRLAGGYEQYF
d_gene: -; v_gene: TRBV28; j_gene: TRBJ2-1; abundance: -; CDR3nt: TGTGCCAGCAGTTTCTTGGGCAGAGCCTACAATGAGCAGTTCTTC; CDR3aa: CASSFLGRAYNEQFF
d_gene: -; v_gene: TRBV2; j_gene: TRBJ2-7; abundance: once; CDR3nt: TGTGCCAGCAGTGAAACCCCTGACGGGAGCTACGAGCAGTACTTC; CDR3aa: CASSETPDGSYEQYF
d_gene: -; v_gene: TRBV5-1; j_gene: TRBJ2-5; abundance: -; CDR3nt: TGCGCCAGCAGCTCACAGGGAGCACATGAGACCCAGTACTTC; CDR3aa: CASSSQGAHETQYF
d_gene: TRBD1; v_gene: TRBV12-5; j_gene: TRBJ2-7; abundance: -; CDR3nt: TGTGCTAGTGGTAAGGGACAGGGGGCTGACGAGCAGTACTTC; CDR3aa: CASGKGQGADEQYF
d_gene: -; v_gene: TRBV5-4; j_gene: TRBJ1-1; abundance: -; CDR3nt: TGTGCCACCAAACTCCAAGGGGGCACTGAAGCTTTCTTT; CDR3aa: CATKLQGGTEAFF
d_gene: TRBD2; v_gene: TRBV7-9; j_gene: TRBJ2-7; abundance: -; CDR3nt: TGTTCCAGCTACGGCTTTCGGGGGGGAGGCTACGAGCAGTACTTC; CDR3aa: CSSYGFRGGGYEQYF
d_gene: -; v_gene: TRBV7-9; j_gene: TRBJ2-7; abundance: -; CDR3nt: TGTGCCAGCAGCCCAGAGGGGGCCTACGAGCAGTACTTC; CDR3aa: CASSPEGAYEQYF
d_gene: TRBD1; v_gene: TRBV7-2; j_gene: TRBJ2-3; abundance: -; CDR3nt: TGTGCCAGCACCTCGGGACAGGTGGTCACAGATACGCAGTATTTT; CDR3aa: CASTSGQVVTDTQYF
d_gene: TRBD1; v_gene: TRBV11-2; j_gene: TRBJ2-7; abundance: -; CDR3nt: TGTGCCAGCAGCAAGACCGGGCAGGGGGCTTACGAGCAGTACTTC; CDR3aa: CASSKTGQGAYEQYF
d_gene: TRBD1; v_gene: TRBV25-1; j_gene: TRBJ1-1; abundance: -; CDR3nt: TGTGCCAGCAGTGAAACCCGTAACAGGGGTGACACTGAAGCTTTCTTT; CDR3aa: CASSETRNRGDTEAFF